Listed below are T cell receptor beta chains from one sample, sequenced in a study of CD8 T cells in Susac syndrome. TCRdb processed the immunoSEQ multiplex PCR reads anew with MiXCR; each CDR3 protein has one entry. The table has 240,000 or so distinct CDR3 sequences, 90% to 97% seen once. The specimen sequenced was CD4+ T cells from PBMCs. The receptors here all came from a human donor with Susac syndrome. CDR3s include the opening cysteine and the closing phenylalanine or tryptophan. A D gene is named only where the DNA matches it firmly. The size field is filled for only some rows; it gives once, few, many or a size class.

D gene: TRBD1; clone size: -; V gene: TRBV29-1; J gene: TRBJ1-2; CDR3 protein: CSGGQGPGAEGYTF; CDR3 DNA: TGCAGCGGAGGACAGGGGCCCGGAGCGGAGGGCTACACCTTC
D gene: TRBD2; clone size: -; V gene: TRBV7-9; J gene: TRBJ2-3; CDR3 protein: CASSLGGLANTDTQYF; CDR3 DNA: TGTGCCAGCAGCTTAGGAGGACTAGCGAACACAGATACGCAGTATTTT
D gene: TRBD1; clone size: -; V gene: TRBV6-5; J gene: TRBJ1-5; CDR3 protein: CASGNQGGGQPQHF; CDR3 DNA: TGTGCCAGCGGGAACCAGGGGGGTGGTCAGCCCCAGCATTTT
D gene: TRBD1; clone size: -; V gene: TRBV28; J gene: TRBJ1-4; CDR3 protein: CASSSRDRVNEKLFF; CDR3 DNA: TGTGCCAGCAGTTCCCGGGACAGGGTTAATGAAAAACTGTTTTTT
D gene: -; clone size: -; V gene: TRBV29-1; J gene: TRBJ2-1; CDR3 protein: CSVAGLERPLGGQEQFF; CDR3 DNA: TGCAGCGTTGCAGGTTTGGAACGGCCTCTAGGCGGGCAAGAGCAGTTCTTC
D gene: -; clone size: -; V gene: TRBV29-1; J gene: TRBJ2-3; CDR3 protein: CSVYGQFTDTQYF; CDR3 DNA: TGCAGCGTTTATGGGCAATTCACAGATACGCAGTATTTT
D gene: -; clone size: once; V gene: TRBV9; J gene: TRBJ2-1; CDR3 protein: CASSVLHQGVNEQFF; CDR3 DNA: TGTGCCAGCAGCGTACTACACCAAGGGGTCAATGAGCAGTTCTTC
D gene: -; clone size: -; V gene: TRBV29-1; J gene: TRBJ1-3; CDR3 protein: CSGSKSSGNTIYF; CDR3 DNA: TGCAGCGGATCGAAGAGCTCTGGAAACACCATATATTTT
D gene: TRBD1; clone size: -; V gene: TRBV5-1; J gene: TRBJ1-4; CDR3 protein: CASSPGQGYEKLFF; CDR3 DNA: TGCGCCAGCAGCCCGGGACAGGGCTATGAAAAACTGTTTTTT
D gene: -; clone size: -; V gene: TRBV30; J gene: TRBJ1-1; CDR3 protein: CAWTLKRGTEAFF; CDR3 DNA: TGTGCCTGGACCCTCAAGCGGGGCACTGAAGCTTTCTTT
D gene: TRBD2; clone size: -; V gene: TRBV4-1; J gene: TRBJ2-1; CDR3 protein: CASSQTTSGTYNEQFF; CDR3 DNA: TGCGCCAGCAGCCAAACGACTAGCGGCACCTACAATGAGCAGTTCTTC
D gene: TRBD1; clone size: -; V gene: TRBV20-1; J gene: TRBJ2-7; CDR3 protein: CSAREPGQGRDEQYF; CDR3 DNA: TGCAGTGCTAGAGAGCCGGGACAGGGTAGAGACGAGCAGTACTTC
D gene: TRBD1; clone size: -; V gene: TRBV6-5; J gene: TRBJ1-1; CDR3 protein: CASRYGQGTITEAFF; CDR3 DNA: TGTGCCAGCAGGTACGGACAGGGGACGATAACTGAAGCTTTCTTT
D gene: TRBD1; clone size: once; V gene: TRBV27; J gene: TRBJ2-7; CDR3 protein: CASSRTGGHAYEQYF; CDR3 DNA: TGTGCCAGCAGTCGTACAGGGGGCCATGCCTACGAGCAGTACTTC
D gene: -; clone size: once; V gene: TRBV6-5; J gene: TRBJ2-5; CDR3 protein: CASSYSQLKETQYF; CDR3 DNA: TGTGCCAGCAGTTACTCGCAACTGAAGGAGACCCAGTACTTC
D gene: -; clone size: -; V gene: TRBV7-2; J gene: TRBJ2-1; CDR3 protein: CASSQLQFF; CDR3 DNA: TGTGCCAGCAGCCAGCTGCAGTTCTTC
D gene: -; clone size: -; V gene: TRBV4-1; J gene: TRBJ2-1; CDR3 protein: CASSRILAGSWQGEQFF; CDR3 DNA: TGCGCCAGCAGCCGAATCCTAGCCGGGAGTTGGCAGGGTGAGCAGTTCTTC
D gene: -; clone size: -; V gene: TRBV9; J gene: TRBJ1-2; CDR3 protein: CASSVASSYGYTF; CDR3 DNA: TGTGCCAGCAGCGTAGCCAGTTCCTATGGCTACACCTTC
D gene: -; clone size: -; V gene: TRBV28; J gene: TRBJ1-1; CDR3 protein: CATYALIQGPAFF; CDR3 DNA: TGTGCCACCTACGCTTTAATCCAGGGGCCGGCTTTCTTT
D gene: -; clone size: -; V gene: TRBV6-1; J gene: TRBJ1-1; CDR3 protein: CASREGSGLFIPEAFF; CDR3 DNA: TGTGCCAGCAGGGAGGGATCGGGGCTTTTTATCCCTGAAGCTTTCTTT
D gene: -; clone size: once; V gene: TRBV5-1; J gene: TRBJ1-2; CDR3 protein: CASSLEVGAYYGYTF; CDR3 DNA: TGCGCCAGCAGCTTGGAAGTAGGGGCCTACTATGGCTACACCTTC
D gene: -; clone size: -; V gene: TRBV4-2; J gene: TRBJ1-2; CDR3 protein: CASSQDHRAVTGISYGYTF; CDR3 DNA: TGTGCCAGCAGCCAAGATCATCGCGCTGTAACAGGTATATCCTATGGCTACACCTTC
D gene: -; clone size: -; V gene: TRBV2; J gene: TRBJ2-7; CDR3 protein: CASSEESDYEQYF; CDR3 DNA: TGTGCCAGCAGTGAAGAGTCCGATTACGAGCAGTACTTC
D gene: -; clone size: -; V gene: TRBV25-1; J gene: TRBJ1-2; CDR3 protein: CASSERANKWTYGYTF; CDR3 DNA: TGTGCCAGCTCTGAACGGGCCAACAAGTGGACCTATGGCTACACCTTC
D gene: -; clone size: -; V gene: TRBV27; J gene: TRBJ1-5; CDR3 protein: CASSTDRNQPQHF; CDR3 DNA: TGTGCCAGCAGTACAGACAGGAATCAGCCCCAGCATTTT
D gene: TRBD1; clone size: few; V gene: TRBV6-5; J gene: TRBJ2-7; CDR3 protein: CASSRDRNYEQYF; CDR3 DNA: TGTGCCAGCAGTCGGGACAGAAACTACGAGCAGTACTTC
D gene: -; clone size: once; V gene: TRBV18; J gene: TRBJ2-7; CDR3 protein: CASSVDSAYEQYF; CDR3 DNA: TGTGCCAGCTCAGTGGACAGTGCCTACGAGCAGTACTTC
D gene: -; clone size: -; V gene: TRBV30; J gene: TRBJ1-1; CDR3 protein: CAWSVLGALEAFF; CDR3 DNA: TGTGCCTGGAGTGTCTTGGGTGCCCTTGAAGCTTTCTTT
D gene: TRBD1; clone size: -; V gene: TRBV12-3/TRBV12-4; J gene: TRBJ2-6; CDR3 protein: CASTQGTASGANVLTF; CDR3 DNA: TGTGCCAGCACCCAAGGGACAGCCTCTGGGGCCAACGTCCTGACTTTC
D gene: TRBD1; clone size: -; V gene: TRBV5-4; J gene: TRBJ1-2; CDR3 protein: CASSSPTGGYGYTF; CDR3 DNA: TGTGCCAGCAGCTCGCCGACAGGGGGGTATGGCTACACCTTC
D gene: -; clone size: -; V gene: TRBV29-1; J gene: TRBJ2-7; CDR3 protein: CSVEGGPGVTYEQYF; CDR3 DNA: TGCAGCGTTGAGGGGGGCCCAGGAGTAACCTACGAGCAGTACTTC
D gene: TRBD1; clone size: -; V gene: TRBV30; J gene: TRBJ1-4; CDR3 protein: CAWSQGAGEKLFF; CDR3 DNA: TGTGCCTGGAGCCAGGGGGCAGGAGAAAAACTGTTTTTT
D gene: -; clone size: -; V gene: TRBV7-9; J gene: TRBJ2-1; CDR3 protein: CASRGTEYNEQFF; CDR3 DNA: TGTGCCAGCAGGGGGACGGAGTACAATGAGCAGTTCTTC
D gene: -; clone size: -; V gene: TRBV28; J gene: TRBJ2-1; CDR3 protein: CASNPSVGYNEQFF; CDR3 DNA: TGTGCCAGCAACCCTAGCGTGGGGTACAATGAGCAGTTCTTC
D gene: -; clone size: -; V gene: TRBV1; J gene: TRBJ2-7; CDR3 protein: CTSSQEFHRDTYEQYF; CDR3 DNA: TGCACCAGCAGCCAAGAATTTCATCGAGATACCTACGAGCAGTACTTC
D gene: -; clone size: -; V gene: TRBV20-1; J gene: TRBJ2-1; CDR3 protein: CSARDPGIWPHNEQFF; CDR3 DNA: TGCAGTGCTAGAGACCCGGGGATTTGGCCCCACAATGAGCAGTTCTTC
D gene: -; clone size: -; V gene: TRBV5-1; J gene: TRBJ2-7; CDR3 protein: CASSLPETRSYEQYF; CDR3 DNA: TGCGCCAGCAGCTTGCCCGAAACGCGCTCCTACGAGCAGTACTTC
D gene: -; clone size: once; V gene: TRBV24-1; J gene: TRBJ2-2; CDR3 protein: CATRSSGELFF; CDR3 DNA: TGTGCCACCAGGAGTAGCGGGGAGCTGTTTTTT
D gene: -; clone size: -; V gene: TRBV6-5; J gene: TRBJ1-5; CDR3 protein: CASSYSQGIGQPQHF; CDR3 DNA: TGTGCCAGCAGTTACTCGCAGGGTATAGGTCAGCCCCAGCATTTT
D gene: -; clone size: -; V gene: TRBV9; J gene: TRBJ2-2; CDR3 protein: CASRPAPLNTGELFF; CDR3 DNA: TGTGCCAGCAGGCCAGCGCCTTTGAACACCGGGGAGCTGTTTTTT
D gene: -; clone size: -; V gene: TRBV30; J gene: TRBJ1-2; CDR3 protein: CACQPSTNYGYTF; CDR3 DNA: TGTGCCTGCCAACCATCCACAAACTATGGCTACACCTTC
D gene: -; clone size: once; V gene: TRBV29-1; J gene: TRBJ2-3; CDR3 protein: CSAGWDPGSADTQYF; CDR3 DNA: TGCAGCGCTGGATGGGATCCCGGTAGTGCAGATACGCAGTATTTT
D gene: -; clone size: -; V gene: TRBV20-1; J gene: TRBJ1-4; CDR3 protein: CSATVNEKLFF; CDR3 DNA: TGCAGTGCCACAGTTAATGAAAAACTGTTTTTT
D gene: TRBD2; clone size: -; V gene: TRBV3-1; J gene: TRBJ2-1; CDR3 protein: CASSLRLAEHNEQFF; CDR3 DNA: TGTGCCAGCAGCCTAAGACTAGCCGAACACAATGAGCAGTTCTTC
D gene: -; clone size: once; V gene: TRBV3-1; J gene: TRBJ2-1; CDR3 protein: CASSQDFLVPQEQFF; CDR3 DNA: TGTGCCAGCAGCCAAGATTTTCTAGTACCTCAGGAGCAGTTCTTC
D gene: TRBD1; clone size: -; V gene: TRBV6-5; J gene: TRBJ2-3; CDR3 protein: CASGTETQYF; CDR3 DNA: TGTGCCAGCGGGACAGAGACGCAGTATTTT
D gene: -; clone size: -; V gene: TRBV9; J gene: TRBJ2-3; CDR3 protein: CASSVPQARRWADTQYF; CDR3 DNA: TGTGCCAGCAGCGTACCACAGGCTCGGAGGTGGGCAGATACGCAGTATTTT
D gene: -; clone size: -; V gene: TRBV20-1; J gene: TRBJ2-2; CDR3 protein: CSARDYGLGSNTGELFF; CDR3 DNA: TGCAGTGCTAGAGATTATGGTTTGGGGTCGAACACCGGGGAGCTGTTTTTT
D gene: -; clone size: -; V gene: TRBV21-1; J gene: TRBJ1-1; CDR3 protein: CASSKRGYDKRNTEAFF; CDR3 DNA: TGTGCCAGCAGCAAACGAGGTTACGACAAGCGAAACACTGAAGCTTTCTTT
D gene: -; clone size: -; V gene: TRBV29-1; J gene: TRBJ2-1; CDR3 protein: CSVGGYNEQFF; CDR3 DNA: TGCAGCGTTGGGGGGTACAATGAGCAGTTCTTC
D gene: TRBD2; clone size: -; V gene: TRBV5-1; J gene: TRBJ2-7; CDR3 protein: CASRTSGSHEQYF; CDR3 DNA: TGCGCCAGCAGAACCAGCGGGAGCCACGAGCAGTACTTC
D gene: -; clone size: -; V gene: TRBV4-1; J gene: TRBJ2-7; CDR3 protein: CASSQPGAKDEQYF; CDR3 DNA: TGCGCCAGCAGCCAACCAGGTGCCAAGGACGAGCAGTACTTC
D gene: -; clone size: -; V gene: TRBV4-1; J gene: TRBJ2-3; CDR3 protein: CASSPSGSQGTDTQYF; CDR3 DNA: TGCGCCAGCAGCCCCTCGGGTAGCCAAGGCACAGATACGCAGTATTTT